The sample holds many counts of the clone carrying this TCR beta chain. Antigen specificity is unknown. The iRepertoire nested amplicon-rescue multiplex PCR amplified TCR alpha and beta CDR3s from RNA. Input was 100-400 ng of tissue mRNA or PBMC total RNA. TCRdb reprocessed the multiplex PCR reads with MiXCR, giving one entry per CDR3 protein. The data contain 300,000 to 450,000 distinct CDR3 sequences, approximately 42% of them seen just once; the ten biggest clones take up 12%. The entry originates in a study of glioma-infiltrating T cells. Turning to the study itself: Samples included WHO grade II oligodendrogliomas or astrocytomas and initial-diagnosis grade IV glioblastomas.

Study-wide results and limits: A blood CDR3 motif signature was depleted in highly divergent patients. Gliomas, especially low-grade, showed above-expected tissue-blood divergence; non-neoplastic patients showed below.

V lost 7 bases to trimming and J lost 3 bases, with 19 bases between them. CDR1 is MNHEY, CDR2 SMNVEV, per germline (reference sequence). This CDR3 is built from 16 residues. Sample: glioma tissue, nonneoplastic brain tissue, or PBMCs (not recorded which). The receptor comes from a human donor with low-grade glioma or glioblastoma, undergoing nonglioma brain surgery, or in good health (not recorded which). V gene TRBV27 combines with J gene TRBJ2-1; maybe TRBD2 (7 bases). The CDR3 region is CASTEGGGGLYNEQFF. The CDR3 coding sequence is TGTGCCAGCACTGAGGGAGGGGGGGGTCTCTACAATGAGCAGTTCTTC.